This entry lists 24 T cell receptor beta chains sequenced from one sample in a study of T cell responses to AZD1222 COVID-19 vaccine. This table comes from immunoSEQ multiplex PCR, and its TCRdb copy is limited to in-frame clones, with some not included. The data contain 180,000 or so clones, 94% of them seen just once; the ten biggest clones take up approximately 0.58%. Specimen: peripheral blood, collected on day 0 of AZD1222 vaccination. The source is an adult in good health.

The V call is TRBV28, the J call TRBJ1-5; TRBD1 agrees at 9 bases. Trimming at V came to 10 bases and at J to 2 bases, leaving 9 bases not matched to a gene. Germline CDR1 reads MDHEN; CDR2 reads SYDVKM. The CDR3 loop spans 15 amino acids. The CDR3 loop is CATHGTGSRNQPQHF. The CDR3 coding sequence is TGTGCCACCCACGGGACAGGGAGCCGCAATCAGCCCCAGCATTTT. Full variable domain (remainder filled in from reference TRBV28 and TRBJ1-5): DVKVTQSSRYLVKRTGEKVFLECVQDMDHENMFWYRQDPGLGLRLIYFSYDVKMKEKGDIPEGYSVSREKKERFSLILESASTNQTSMYLCATHGTGSRNQPQHFGDGTRLSIL.

The V call is TRBV12-3 or TRBV12-4, the J call TRBJ1-1; D not certain. Trimming removed 3 bases at V and 2 bases at J, with 7 bases between. The CDR3 runs to 13 residues. In DNA form, the CDR3 reads TGTGCCAGCAGTTTCATTGCTAACACTGAAGCTTTCTTT. Its protein is CASSFIANTEAFF.

This chain joins TRBV28 and TRBJ2-5; the D is unclear. CDR3 length: 14 residues. Deletions cut 2 bases from V and 5 bases from J, with 12 bases between. CDR1 is MDHEN and CDR2 is SYDVKM in the germline V gene. The CDR3 here is CASSLRRILETQYF. As DNA, the CDR3 is TGTGCCAGCAGTTTAAGGCGGATCCTCGAGACCCAGTACTTC.

The chain links TRBV29-1 to TRBJ1-2, with 8 bases lining up with TRBD1. The CDR3 runs 11 residues. Germline V gene sequence: CDR1 SQVTM, CDR2 ANQGSEA. The V gene end was trimmed by 7 bases and the J gene end by 4 bases; junction bases not matched to a gene: 2. The CDR3 here is CSATGAYGYTF. The CDR3 DNA is TGCAGCGCGACAGGGGCCTATGGCTACACCTTC.

As for this clone: The same CDR3 arises from other DNA sequences in this sample as well. The chain combines TRBV28 with TRBJ1-5; no definite D call. The CDR3 is 11 amino acids. Germline V gives CDR1 MDHEN, CDR2 SYDVKM. V was trimmed by 3 bases and J by 7 bases, leaving 4 bases between them. In DNA form, the CDR3 reads TGTGCCAGCAGTTTGGGGCAGCCCCAGCATTTT. This translates into CASSLGQPQHF.

The chain uses TRBV28 and TRBJ1-2, with TRBD1 identical over 8 bases. V dropped 6 bases and J dropped 5; count of bases not matched to a gene: 14. CDR3 length equals 16 residues. Germline V gene sequence: CDR1 MDHEN, CDR2 SYDVKM. The CDR3 DNA is TGTGCCAGCAGCCGGGACAGGAAGCTATCCACTTATGGCTACACCTTC. Protein sequence: CASSRDRKLSTYGYTF.

The chain joins TRBV19 to TRBJ1-2, with D hard to call. V was clipped by 9 bases and J by 5 bases, with 10 bases between them. The CDR3 has 11 amino acids. Per the germline V gene, CDR1 is LNHDA and CDR2 is SQIVND (reference sequence). The CDR3 loop is CASSQTYGYTF. CDR3 DNA sequence: TGTGCCAGCTCCCAAACGTATGGCTACACCTTC.

This chain uses TRBV6-5 with TRBJ2-1; D not certain. The CDR3 runs 15 residues. Germline CDR1 is MNHEY and CDR2 is SVGAGI. V was trimmed by 4 bases and J by 5 bases, leaving 15 bases between them. DNA of the CDR3: TGTGCCAGCAGTTGGGAACTACAAACGAACAATGAGCAGTTCTTC. Translated, it gives CASSWELQTNNEQFF.

The chain recombines TRBV27 with TRBJ2-7; 10 bases are shared with TRBD2. The V gene end was trimmed by 4 bases and the J gene end by 2 bases; junction bases not matched to a gene: 11. Germline-derived CDR1 and CDR2 are MNHEY and SMNVEV (reference sequence). This CDR3 contains 17 residues. CDR3 in DNA: TGTGCCAGCAGTTCCCGAGCTAGCGGGAGTAATCCCTACGAGCAGTACTTC. It is translated as CASSSRASGSNPYEQYF.

The chain carries TRBV27 and TRBJ2-3, with TRBD2 matching over 12 bases. V trimming: 6 bases; J trimming: 5 bases; junction bases outside the gene matches: 9. Per germline, CDR1 MNHEY and CDR2 SMNVEV (reference sequence). This CDR3 spans 16 amino acids. CDR3: CASSRLAGARGDTQYF. For the CDR3, the DNA is TGTGCCAGCAGCCGACTAGCGGGAGCCCGGGGAGATACGCAGTATTTT.

V and J are TRBV25-1 and TRBJ2-2; 7 nucleotides line up with TRBD1. This CDR3 is 15 amino acids long. V dropped 8 bases and J dropped 3; count of bases not matched to a gene: 9. CDR1 MGHDK and CDR2 SYGVNS come from the germline V gene. In DNA, the CDR3 is TGTGCCAGCCACACGGGACAGATAGACACCGGGGAGCTGTTTTTT. Translated: CASHTGQIDTGELFF.

The chain is built from TRBV19 and TRBJ1-1; D is unresolved. Deletions cut 8 bases from V and 3 bases from J, with 13 bases between. The germline CDR1 and CDR2 sequences are LNHDA and SQIVND (reference sequence). The CDR3 extends over 13 amino acids. CDR3 nucleotides: TGTGCCAGTCAAGTCGGCTCGTACACTGAAGCTTTCTTT. It is translated as CASQVGSYTEAFF.

This sequence joins TRBV2 and TRBJ2-1; maybe TRBD2 (5 bases). The germline V gene has CDR1 SNHLY and CDR2 FYNNEI. The CDR3 spans 16 residues. Trimming took 6 bases from V and 1 from J, leaving 16 bases between them. The DNA for the CDR3 is TGTGCCAGCAGCCTATTAACCACGGGGTCCTACAATGAGCAGTTCTTC. Translated, it gives CASSLLTTGSYNEQFF.

The chain combines TRBV9 with TRBJ1-1; the D gene is possibly TRBD1 (5 bases). V gave up 0 bases and J gave up 3 bases, with 9 bases separating them. CDR1 is SGDLS and CDR2 is YYNGEE in the germline V gene. This CDR3 comprises 14 residues. This CDR3 is CASSVAVGHTEAFF. DNA of the CDR3: TGTGCCAGCAGCGTAGCTGTGGGGCACACTGAAGCTTTCTTT.

The chain is built from TRBV19 and TRBJ1-4, with 9 bases that match TRBD1. V gave up 5 bases and J gave up 4 bases; unmatched junction bases: 5. Germline V CDR1 and CDR2: LNHDA, SQIVND (reference sequence). CDR3 length: 15 amino acids. CDR3 in DNA: TGTGCCAGTAGTGGGACAGGGATCCTTAATGAAAAACTGTTTTTT. It encodes CASSGTGILNEKLFF.

The chain has TRBV5-1 and TRBJ2-1; possible D gene TRBD1, 5 bases. V gave up 7 bases and J gave up 1 base, with 18 bases separating them. Germline V gene sequence: CDR1 SGHRS, CDR2 YFSETQ. This CDR3 is 16 amino acids long. CDR3: CASSERGSGSYNEQFF. The CDR3, as DNA: TGCGCCAGCTCAGAAAGGGGATCTGGATCCTACAATGAGCAGTTCTTC. The whole variable domain, filled in from reference TRBV5-1 and TRBJ2-1, reads KAGVTQTPRYLIKTRGQQVTLSCSPISGHRSVSWYQQTPGQGLQFLFEYFSETQRNKGNFPGRFSGRQFSNSRSEMNVSTLELGDSALYLCASSERGSGSYNEQFFGPGTRLTVL.

This clone was detected a few times. This rearrangement joins TRBV28 to TRBJ2-7, with 9 bases matching TRBD1. The CDR3 sequence is 15 residues long. Trimming at V came to 10 bases and at J to 4 bases, leaving 14 bases not matched to a gene. CDR1 is MDHEN, CDR2 SYDVKM, per germline. The CDR3 loop is CANHEPGTGHYEQYF. The CDR3 region has the DNA TGTGCCAACCATGAACCCGGGACAGGGCATTACGAGCAGTACTTC.

The chain uses TRBV10-3 and TRBJ1-1; no reliable D call. The V and J ends lost 0 bases and 0 bases respectively, with 5 bases between them. The length of the CDR3 is 14 residues. CDR1 ENHRY and CDR2 SYGVKD come from the germline V gene. The CDR3, as DNA: TGTGCCATCAGTGAGTCGGAGTTGAACACTGAAGCTTTCTTT. It specifies CAISESELNTEAFF.

V usage is TRBV2 and J usage is TRBJ1-1; the D gene is possibly TRBD1 (6 bases). This CDR3 is 14 amino acids long. Trimming shortened V by 6 bases and J by 11 bases, and 22 bases separated the two germline ends. Germline lookup yields CDR1 SNHLY and CDR2 FYNNEI. The CDR3 coding sequence is TGTGCCAGCAGGGGCGGGGGGCGCGGTTTTTATGCTTTCTTT. This encodes CASRGGGRGFYAFF.

The chain joins TRBV2 to TRBJ1-1; TRBD1 matches at 8 bases. V dropped 6 bases and J dropped 1; count of bases not matched to a gene: 1. This CDR3 is 13 amino acids long. The germline gives CDR1 SNHLY, CDR2 FYNNEI. CDR3: CASRQGANTEAFF. The CDR3, as DNA: TGTGCCAGCAGGCAGGGGGCGAACACTGAAGCTTTCTTT.

This clone was detected a few times. This chain joins TRBV19 and TRBJ1-1, with 9 bases matching TRBD1. V dropped 5 bases and J dropped 1; count of bases not matched to a gene: 2. This CDR3 has 14 amino acids. Looked up from germline, CDR1 is LNHDA and CDR2 is SQIVND (reference sequence). Here the CDR3 reads CASSATGGNTEAFF. In nucleotides, the CDR3 is TGTGCCAGTAGTGCGACAGGGGGGAACACTGAAGCTTTCTTT.

The rearrangement links TRBV2 to TRBJ2-7, with TRBD1 identical over 11 bases. CDR3 size: 12 residues. CDR1 and CDR2 (germline): SNHLY, FYNNEI. V lost 8 bases, J lost 5 bases, and 2 bases stayed unmatched. CDR3 amino acids: CASSGQGDEQYF. Written as DNA, the CDR3 is TGTGCCAGCTCGGGACAGGGGGACGAGCAGTACTTC. Full variable domain (remainder filled in from reference TRBV2 and TRBJ2-7): EPEVTQTPSHQVTQMGQEVILRCVPISNHLYFYWYRQILGQKVEFLVSFYNNEISEKSEIFDDQFSVERPDGSNFTLKIRSTKLEDSAMYFCASSGQGDEQYFGPGTRLTVT.

This clone has only one observation. This chain uses TRBV12-5 with TRBJ1-4, with D maybe TRBD1 (5 bases). CDR1 and CDR2 from the germline V gene are LGHNT and FRNRAP. There are 13 residues in the CDR3. Trimming removed 1 base at V and 8 bases at J, with 8 bases between. The CDR3 bases are TGTGCTAGTGGTTTGGCGGGGCACGAAAAACTGTTTTTT. Translation: CASGLAGHEKLFF.

The chain has TRBV4-2 and TRBJ1-1; a weak D match, TRBD1 (5 bases). Germline-derived CDR1 and CDR2 are LGHNA and YNFKEQ. This CDR3 is 15 amino acids long. V was pared by 3 bases and J by 1 base, with 12 bases between. CDR3 nucleotides: TGTGCCAGCAGCCAGACCGACAGAGGGAACACTGAAGCTTTCTTT. Protein sequence: CASSQTDRGNTEAFF.